This TCR beta chain is from a study of blood T cell repertoires in COVID-19. Study-level background: The United States, Italy and Spain provided the acute and convalescent COVID-19 samples.

Those who participated ranged in age from about 18 to 89 years and resided in 24 US areas. Clinical history reported by participants formed the basis on which cohorts were assigned. The CDR3 covers 13 residues. Germline V gene lookup returns CDR1 SNHLY and CDR2 FYNNEI. V was pared by 8 bases and J by 3 bases, with 11 bases between. Clones were sequenced by immunoSEQ multiplex PCR, and TCRdb holds only the in-frame ones, with some missing. The data hold over 110,000 clones, with less than 90% observed a single time. What was sequenced was PBMCs or T cells enriched from blood (not recorded which). The sequence was collected from a man aged 40-55 years with acute COVID-19. The chain couples TRBV2 to TRBJ1-5, with D unresolved. In DNA form, the CDR3 reads TGTGCCAGCCATGGGCGGGTCAATCAGCCCCAGCATTTT. It specifies CASHGRVNQPQHF.